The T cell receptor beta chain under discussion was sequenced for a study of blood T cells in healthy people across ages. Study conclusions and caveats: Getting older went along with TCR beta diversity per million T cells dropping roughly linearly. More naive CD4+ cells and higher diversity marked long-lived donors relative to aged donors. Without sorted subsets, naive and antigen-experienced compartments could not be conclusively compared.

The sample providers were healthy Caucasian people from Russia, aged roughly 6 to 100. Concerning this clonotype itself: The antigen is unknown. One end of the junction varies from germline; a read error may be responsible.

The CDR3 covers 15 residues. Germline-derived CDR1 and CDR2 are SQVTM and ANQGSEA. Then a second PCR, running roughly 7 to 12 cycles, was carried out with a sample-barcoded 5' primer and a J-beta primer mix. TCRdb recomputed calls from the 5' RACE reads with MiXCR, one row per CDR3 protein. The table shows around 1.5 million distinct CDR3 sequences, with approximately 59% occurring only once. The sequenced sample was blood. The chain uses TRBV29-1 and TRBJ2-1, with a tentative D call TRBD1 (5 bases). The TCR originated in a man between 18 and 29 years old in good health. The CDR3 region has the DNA TGCAGCGTTGAAGATCCAAGGGGCCAATACAATGAGCAGTTGTTC. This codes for CSVEDPRGQYNEQLF.